This TCR beta chain emerged from a study of shared clonotypes between healthy human individuals. The V end lost 0 bases, the J end lost 2 bases, and 17 bases lay between the germline ends. CDR1 and CDR2 (germline): SGHRS, YFSETQ. The CDR3 covers 17 residues. Here immunoSEQ multiplex PCR was the method, and the copy in TCRdb shows in-frame clones only, minus some. The table includes some 2,000,000 clones, approximately 95% detected once. The material sequenced was naive CD4+ T cells sorted from blood. The subset denotes: CD45RA+ positively selected. This TCR was recovered from a man between 18 and 35 years old in good health. The chain employs TRBV5-1 and TRBJ2-5; D may be TRBD1 (7 bases). CDR3 in amino acids: CASSLAGGRRRQETQYF. CDR3 nucleotides: TGCGCCAGCAGCTTGGCAGGGGGGCGACGCCGGCAAGAGACCCAGTACTTC.